A selection of T cell receptor beta chains follows, all from one sample in a study of CD8 T cells in ankylosing spondylitis. TCRdb used MiXCR to reprocess the 5' RACE reads, holding one entry per CDR3 protein. Among around 140,000 distinct CDR3 sequences, 17% were seen once, and the ten largest hold roughly a third. Sequences were obtained from blood, either unsorted or a sorted T cell fraction (not recorded which). These receptors came from a male donor with ankylosing spondylitis. CDR3s include the opening cysteine and the closing phenylalanine or tryptophan. D genes are given only for firm matches. The listing skips clone size in some rows; elsewhere it reads once, few, many or a size class.

>NA|TRBJ2-7|14|NA|TRBV7-9
CAIYGTGGSYEQYF
TGTGCCATATATGGGACCGGAGGCTCCTACGAGCAGTACTTC
>NA|TRBJ2-7|13|NA|TRBV4-1
CASSQYITHEQYF
TGCGCCAGCAGCCAATATATCACTCACGAGCAGTACTTC
>NA|TRBJ1-2|13|NA|TRBV29-1
CSDRQEANYGYTF
TGCAGCGACAGACAGGAAGCTAACTATGGCTACACCTTC
>NA|TRBJ2-3|17|few|TRBV4-1
CASSQDPGSGRTDTQYF
TGCGCCAGCAGCCAAGATCCGGGTAGCGGCCGCACAGATACGCAGTATTTT
>NA|TRBJ2-1|15|NA|TRBV6-5
CASSNPRFLGNEQFF
TGTGCCAGCAGTAACCCGAGGTTTTTGGGCAATGAGCAGTTCTTC
>TRBD1|TRBJ2-7|14|NA|TRBV7-9
CASSLDRGPYEQYF
TGTGCCAGCAGCTTAGACAGGGGACCCTACGAGCAGTACTTC
>NA|TRBJ2-7|13|NA|TRBV27
CASSLSNGFQQYF
TGTGCCAGCAGTTTATCGAATGGGTTTCAGCAGTACTTC
>NA|TRBJ2-7|14|NA|TRBV27
CASSLNRNFYEQYF
TGTGCCAGCAGTTTAAACAGGAATTTCTACGAGCAGTACTTC
>NA|TRBJ2-7|12|NA|TRBV7-9
CASSPQGREQYF
TGTGCCAGCAGCCCTCAAGGAAGGGAGCAGTACTTC
>TRBD2|TRBJ2-1|17|few|TRBV5-1
CASSETSGSISYNEQFF
TGCGCCAGCAGCGAAACTAGCGGGAGTATTTCCTACAATGAGCAGTTCTTC
>NA|TRBJ1-2|13|NA|TRBV27
CASSFRSNYGYTF
TGTGCCAGCAGTTTCAGGTCTAACTATGGCTACACCTTC
>TRBD1|TRBJ1-5|14|few|TRBV6-4
CASSTRQGTQPQHF
TGTGCCAGCAGCACCCGACAGGGAACTCAGCCCCAGCATTTT
>NA|TRBJ2-3|16|NA|TRBV28
CTSSSPRQPRTDTQYF
TGTACCAGCAGTTCCCCCCGACAGCCGCGGACAGATACGCAGTATTTT
>TRBD1|TRBJ1-5|14|few|TRBV7-9
CASSPGTGRQPQHF
TGTGCCAGCAGCCCAGGGACAGGGAGACAGCCCCAGCATTTT
>NA|TRBJ2-1|14|few|TRBV13
CASSLPRGADEQFF
TGTGCCAGCAGCTTACCCCGGGGGGCGGATGAGCAGTTCTTC
>NA|TRBJ2-3|13|medium-sized|TRBV7-2
CASSLIFSPAPGF
TGTGCCAGCAGCTTAATTTTCTCCCCGGCCCCTGGGTTT
>TRBD2|TRBJ2-5|14|few|TRBV12-3/TRBV12-4
CASSTLTSAETQYF
TGTGCCAGCAGTACTCTGACTAGCGCGGAGACCCAGTACTTC
>TRBD2|TRBJ2-2|18|few|TRBV4-2
CASSPGLAGGPNTGELFF
TGTGCCAGCAGCCCAGGACTAGCGGGAGGGCCAAACACCGGGGAGCTGTTTTTT
>TRBD2|TRBJ2-7|17|NA|TRBV7-6
CASSLAGVGGPVWEQYF
TGTGCCAGCAGCTTAGCAGGGGTGGGAGGGCCCGTCTGGGAGCAGTACTTC
>TRBD2|TRBJ2-1|13|NA|TRBV5-6
CASRGLAANEQFF
TGTGCCAGCAGGGGACTAGCTGCCAATGAGCAGTTCTTC
>NA|TRBJ2-5|16|few|TRBV29-1
CSVDQPGGDPEETQYF
TGCAGCGTTGACCAGCCCGGGGGCGACCCTGAAGAGACCCAGTACTTC
>NA|TRBJ2-1|13|many|TRBV29-1
CSVLRNTYNEQFF
TGCAGCGTTCTGAGAAACACCTACAATGAGCAGTTCTTC
>NA|TRBJ1-1|14|NA|TRBV6-5
CASSPRPGNTEAFF
TGTGCCAGCAGTCCTCGACCTGGGAACACTGAAGCTTTCTTT
>NA|TRBJ2-1|14|once|TRBV5-6
CASSRLGAYNEQFF
TGTGCCAGCAGCCGGCTGGGGGCCTACAATGAGCAGTTCTTC
>TRBD2|TRBJ2-1|12|few|TRBV25-1
CASGLAWNEQFF
TGTGCCTCAGGACTAGCTTGGAATGAGCAGTTCTTC
>NA|TRBJ1-1|12|few|TRBV28
CATMDRWPEAFF
TGTGCCACCATGGATAGGTGGCCTGAAGCTTTCTTT
>NA|TRBJ2-2|19|few|TRBV5-6
CASSLTLTGAGQLTGELFF
TGTGCCAGCAGCTTGACCCTAACGGGAGCGGGACAGCTGACCGGGGAGCTGTTTTTT
>NA|TRBJ1-5|16|few|TRBV28
CASSPRRGVSNQPQHF
TGTGCCAGCAGCCCCAGGAGGGGGGTTAGCAATCAGCCCCAGCATTTT
>NA|TRBJ2-2|14|NA|TRBV27
CASSLIGPGGELFF
TGTGCCAGCAGTTTAATAGGACCGGGAGGGGAGCTGTTTTTT
>TRBD1|TRBJ2-3|16|few|TRBV9
CASSGTAGGPTDTQYF
TGTGCCAGCAGCGGAACAGCAGGGGGTCCCACAGATACGCAGTATTTT
>NA|TRBJ1-5|14|NA|TRBV12-3/TRBV12-4
CASSSIYSNQPQHF
TGTGCCAGCAGCTCAATTTATAGCAATCAGCCCCAGCATTTT
>TRBD2|TRBJ2-5|16|NA|TRBV27
CASSIGLAGSQETQYF
TGTGCCAGCAGTATCGGACTAGCGGGGTCACAAGAGACCCAGTACTTC
>NA|TRBJ2-1|15|few|TRBV7-9
CASSLQEGLTNEQFF
TGTGCCAGCAGCCTCCAGGAGGGTCTAACCAATGAGCAGTTCTTC
>TRBD2|TRBJ2-7|14|few|TRBV18
CASSLREGHYEQYF
TGTGCCAGCTCACTCAGGGAGGGTCACTACGAGCAGTACTTC
>NA|TRBJ1-4|14|many|TRBV6-1
CASSKRVSNEKLFF
TGTGCCAGCAGTAAACGGGTCTCTAATGAAAAACTGTTTTTT
>NA|TRBJ2-3|16|many|TRBV6-1
CASSAQGGGDTDTQYF
TGTGCCAGCAGCGCTCAGGGGGGCGGAGACACAGATACGCAGTATTTT
>TRBD2|TRBJ2-1|15|few|TRBV28
CASSLGLAGDNEQFF
TGTGCCAGCAGTCTCGGACTAGCGGGAGACAATGAGCAGTTCTTC
>TRBD2|TRBJ2-7|16|many|TRBV5-1
CASSLYGLAGVYEQYF
TGCGCCAGCAGCTTGTATGGACTAGCGGGAGTCTACGAGCAGTACTTC
>NA|TRBJ2-3|12|few|TRBV4-1
CASSRGADTQYF
TGCGCCAGCAGCCGTGGGGCAGATACGCAGTATTTT
>NA|TRBJ2-7|17|few|TRBV2
CASSPSRDSETSAEQYF
TGTGCCAGCAGTCCGAGTCGGGACAGTGAGACTAGCGCCGAGCAGTACTTC
>NA|TRBJ2-2|15|few|TRBV6-5
CASSYSEPNTGELFF
TGTGCCAGCAGTTACTCGGAGCCGAACACCGGGGAGCTGTTTTTT
>NA|TRBJ1-4|16|NA|TRBV6-1
CASSQNSPQTNEKLFF
TGTGCCAGCAGTCAGAACAGCCCCCAAACTAATGAAAAACTGTTTTTT
>TRBD2|TRBJ2-1|15|few|TRBV7-2
CASSTGRGVYNEQFF
TGTGCCAGCAGCACAGGGCGGGGGGTCTACAATGAGCAGTTCTTC
>TRBD2|TRBJ2-7|12|many|TRBV29-1
CSVRAGGREQYF
TGCAGCGTAAGAGCGGGAGGACGCGAGCAGTACTTC
>TRBD1|TRBJ1-5|14|NA|TRBV9
CASSGGTVSQPQHF
TGTGCCAGCAGCGGCGGGACAGTCAGTCAGCCCCAGCATTTT